This T cell receptor (beta chain) was recorded in a study of a mutant IDH1 vaccine in newly diagnosed glioma. Whole-study findings and limits: In 93.3% of patients, immune responses induced by the vaccine occurred.

The time point here: week 5, during vaccination. Vaccination used 300 ug of mutant IDH1 20-mer peptide per dose, with topical imiquimod. This clone was detected only a few times. No antigen is known for it. Produced via immunoSEQ multiplex PCR; TCRdb's table is partial and in-frame only. The data contain fewer than 35,000 clones, roughly three fifths of them seen just once; the ten biggest clones take up around 10%. V lost 5 bases and J lost 7; bases outside the gene matches: 1. Looked up from germline, CDR1 is ENHRY and CDR2 is SYGVKD. The CDR3 covers 14 residues. V usage is TRBV10-3 and J usage is TRBJ2-2, with 13 positions matching TRBD2. The material was PBMCs, obtained from a glioma patient whose treatment included an IDH1 peptide vaccine. The sequence derives from a woman younger than 35 with glioma. CDR3 region: CAISWTSGSGELFF. CDR3 sequence (DNA): TGTGCCATCAGTTGGACTAGCGGGAGCGGGGAGCTGTTTTTT.